Here is one T cell receptor (beta chain) with its context. The assay was immunoSEQ multiplex PCR, and TCRdb's table has in-frame clones only and misses some. The table records 42,000 or so clones, nearly 90% of them present only once. These data originate in a study of T cell changes during pregnancy in multiple sclerosis. CDR1 is SGHTA, CDR2 FQGNSA, per germline. Trimming left V 5 bases short and J 3 bases short, with 11 bases between. The CDR3 is 13 amino acids. V usage is TRBV7-2 and J usage is TRBJ2-7; possible D gene TRBD1, 6 bases. This receptor was identified in a female donor with multiple sclerosis, enrolled in a pregnancy study. Sequenced material: CD4+ T cells from peripheral blood mononuclear cells, taken after pregnancy. The CDR3 DNA follows: TGTGCCAGCAGCACGGACAGTAACTACGAGCAGTACTTC. This gives the protein CASSTDSNYEQYF. Variable domain in full (rest from reference TRBV7-2 and TRBJ2-7): GAGVSQSPSNKVTEKGKDVELRCDPISGHTALYWYRQSLGQGLEFLIYFQGNSAPDKSGLPSDRFSAERTGGSVSTLTIQRTQQEDSAVYLCASSTDSNYEQYFGPGTRLTVT.